This TCR beta chain derives from a study of T cell repertoires in cytomegalovirus infection. Across the study: It can be stated that public TCR beta signatures indicated CMV infection as well as a matching HLA type.

Findings and limits, study-wide: Cumulated frequencies of public TCR beta families served to identify carriers of CMV plus the relevant HLA.

In its sample, this clonotype was seen a few times. Its antigen is unknown. Via MiXCR, TCRdb re-called the reads, giving one row per CDR3 protein. In the table there are 800,000 to 950,000 distinct CDR3 sequences, less than 35% of which are singletons. The V gene lost 5 bases and the J gene lost 4 bases, with 14 bases spanning the gap. Germline-derived CDR1 and CDR2 are SGHTA and FQGTGA. There are 14 residues in the CDR3. This TCR came from a human donor in good health (CMV status not recorded). Some clones in this sample may be carry-over from other donors' samples. This specimen was cultured CD8+ T cells from PBMCs, taken from culture after CMV antigen stimulation. The rearrangement uses TRBV7-3 and TRBJ1-2, with D possibly matching TRBD1 (6 bases). This chain's CDR3 is CASSHGGLTYGYTF. The CDR3 bases are TGTGCCAGCAGCCATGGGGGGCTCACCTATGGCTACACCTTC.